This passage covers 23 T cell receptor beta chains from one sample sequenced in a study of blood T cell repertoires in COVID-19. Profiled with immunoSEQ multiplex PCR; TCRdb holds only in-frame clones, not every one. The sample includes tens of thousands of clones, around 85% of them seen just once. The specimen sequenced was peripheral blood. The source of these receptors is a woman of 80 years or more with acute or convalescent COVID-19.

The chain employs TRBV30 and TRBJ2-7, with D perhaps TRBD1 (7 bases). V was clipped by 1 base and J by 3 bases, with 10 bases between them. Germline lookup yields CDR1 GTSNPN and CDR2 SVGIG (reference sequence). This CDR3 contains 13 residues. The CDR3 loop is CAWSAGGRYEQYF. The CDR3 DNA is TGTGCCTGGAGTGCAGGGGGGCGCTACGAGCAGTACTTC.

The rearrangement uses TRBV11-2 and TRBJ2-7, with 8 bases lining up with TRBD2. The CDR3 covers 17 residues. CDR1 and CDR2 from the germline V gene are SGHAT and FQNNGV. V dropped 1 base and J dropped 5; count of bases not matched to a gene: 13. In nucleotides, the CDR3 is TGTGCCAGCAGCTTAGCCCACGGCCCCCTTAGCGGGAACGAGCAGTACTTC. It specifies CASSLAHGPLSGNEQYF.

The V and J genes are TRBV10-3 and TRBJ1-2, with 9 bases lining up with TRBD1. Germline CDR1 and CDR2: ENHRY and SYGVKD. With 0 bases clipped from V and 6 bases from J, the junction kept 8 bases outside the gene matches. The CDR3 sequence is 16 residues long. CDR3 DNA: TGTGCCATCAGTGAGTCCGGGGGGGACAGGGTCGATGGCTACACCTTC. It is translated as CAISESGGDRVDGYTF.

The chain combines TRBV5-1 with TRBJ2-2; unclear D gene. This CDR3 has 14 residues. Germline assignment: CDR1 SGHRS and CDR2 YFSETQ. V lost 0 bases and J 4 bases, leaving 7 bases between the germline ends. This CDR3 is CASSLVGGTGELFF. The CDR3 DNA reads TGCGCCAGCAGCTTGGTCGGCGGCACCGGGGAGCTGTTTTTT.

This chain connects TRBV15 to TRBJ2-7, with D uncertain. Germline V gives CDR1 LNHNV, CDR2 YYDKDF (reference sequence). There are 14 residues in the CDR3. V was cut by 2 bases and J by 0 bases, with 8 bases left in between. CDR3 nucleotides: TGTGCCACCAGCAGAATACAGAGCTCCTACGAGCAGTACTTC. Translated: CATSRIQSSYEQYF.

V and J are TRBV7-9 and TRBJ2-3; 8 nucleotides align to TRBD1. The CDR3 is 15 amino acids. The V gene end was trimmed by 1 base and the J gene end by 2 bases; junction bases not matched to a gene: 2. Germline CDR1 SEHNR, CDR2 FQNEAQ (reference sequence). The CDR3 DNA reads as TGTGCCAGCAGCTTAGGGGGACAGGTCACAGATACGCAGTATTTT. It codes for CASSLGGQVTDTQYF.

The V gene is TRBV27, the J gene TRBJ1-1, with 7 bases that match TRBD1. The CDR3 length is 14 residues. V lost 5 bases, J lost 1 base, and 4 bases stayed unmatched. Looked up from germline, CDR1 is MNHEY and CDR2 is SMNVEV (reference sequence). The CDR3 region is CASSRQGWNTEAFF. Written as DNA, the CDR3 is TGTGCCAGCAGTCGACAGGGATGGAACACTGAAGCTTTCTTT.

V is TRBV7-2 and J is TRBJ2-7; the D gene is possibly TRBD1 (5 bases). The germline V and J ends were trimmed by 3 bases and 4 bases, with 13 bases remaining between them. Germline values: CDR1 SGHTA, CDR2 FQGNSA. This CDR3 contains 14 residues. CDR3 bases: TGTGCCAGCAGCTTCGACTCCTCAGGGTACGAGCAGTACTTC. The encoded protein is CASSFDSSGYEQYF.

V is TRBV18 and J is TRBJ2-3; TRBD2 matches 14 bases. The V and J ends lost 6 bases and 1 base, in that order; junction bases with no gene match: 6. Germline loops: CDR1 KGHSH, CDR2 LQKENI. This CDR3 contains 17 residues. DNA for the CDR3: TGTGCCAGCTCGTCCGGGACTAGCGGGAGTGGCACAGATACGCAGTATTTT. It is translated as CASSSGTSGSGTDTQYF. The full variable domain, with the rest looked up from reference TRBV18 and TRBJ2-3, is NAGVMQNPRHLVRRRGQEARLRCSPMKGHSHVYWYRQLPEEGLKFMVYLQKENIIDESGMPKERFSAEFPKEGPSILRIQQVVRGDSAAYFCASSSGTSGSGTDTQYFGPGTRLTVL.

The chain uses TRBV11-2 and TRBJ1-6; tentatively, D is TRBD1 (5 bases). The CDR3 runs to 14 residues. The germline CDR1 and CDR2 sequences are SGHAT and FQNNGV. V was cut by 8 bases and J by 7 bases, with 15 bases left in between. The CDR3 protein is CASFLGQGNSPLHF. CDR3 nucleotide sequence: TGTGCCAGCTTCCTGGGGCAGGGAAATTCACCCCTCCACTTT.

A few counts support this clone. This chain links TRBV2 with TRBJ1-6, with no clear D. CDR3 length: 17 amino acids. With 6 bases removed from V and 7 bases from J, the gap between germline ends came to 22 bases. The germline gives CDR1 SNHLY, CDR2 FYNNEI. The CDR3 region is CASSPAWREFYNSPLHF. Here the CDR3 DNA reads TGTGCCAGCAGCCCCGCTTGGAGAGAATTTTACAATTCACCCCTCCACTTT.

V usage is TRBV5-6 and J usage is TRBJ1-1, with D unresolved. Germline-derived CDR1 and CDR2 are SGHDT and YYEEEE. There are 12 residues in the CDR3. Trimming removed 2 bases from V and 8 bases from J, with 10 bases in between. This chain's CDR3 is CASSFSNLEAFF. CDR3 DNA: TGTGCCAGCAGCTTCTCGAATCTAGAAGCTTTCTTT.

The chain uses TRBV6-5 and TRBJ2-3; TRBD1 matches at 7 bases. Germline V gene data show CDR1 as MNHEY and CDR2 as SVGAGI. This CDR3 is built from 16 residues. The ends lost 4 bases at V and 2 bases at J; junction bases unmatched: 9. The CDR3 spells CASSSRGQLLTDTQYF. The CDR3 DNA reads TGTGCCAGCAGTTCCCGGGGACAGTTACTCACAGATACGCAGTATTTT.

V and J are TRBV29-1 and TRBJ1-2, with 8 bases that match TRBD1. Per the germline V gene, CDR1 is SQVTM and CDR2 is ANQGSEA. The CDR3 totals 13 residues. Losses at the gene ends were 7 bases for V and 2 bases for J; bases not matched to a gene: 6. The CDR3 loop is CSAVGQGNYGYTF. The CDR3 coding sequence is TGCAGCGCCGTCGGACAGGGCAACTATGGCTACACCTTC.

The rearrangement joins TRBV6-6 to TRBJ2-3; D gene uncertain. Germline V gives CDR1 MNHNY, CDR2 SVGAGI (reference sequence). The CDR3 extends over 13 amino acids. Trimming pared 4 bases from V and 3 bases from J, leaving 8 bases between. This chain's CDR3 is CASSFGLTDTQYF. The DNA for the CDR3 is TGTGCCAGCAGTTTTGGGCTGACAGATACGCAGTATTTT.

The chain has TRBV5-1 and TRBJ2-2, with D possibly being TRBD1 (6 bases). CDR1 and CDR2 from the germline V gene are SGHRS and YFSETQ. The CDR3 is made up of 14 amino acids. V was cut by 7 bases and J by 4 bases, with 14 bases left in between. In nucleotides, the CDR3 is TGCGCCAGCCAAAAGAACAGGGTCACCGGGGAGCTGTTTTTT. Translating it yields CASQKNRVTGELFF.

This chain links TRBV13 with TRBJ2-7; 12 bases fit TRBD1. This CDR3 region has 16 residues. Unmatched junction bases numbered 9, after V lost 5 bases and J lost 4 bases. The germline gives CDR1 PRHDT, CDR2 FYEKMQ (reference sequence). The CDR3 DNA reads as TGTGCCAGCAGCCCTCTCCCGGGACAGGGGGCTTACGAGCAGTACTTC. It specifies CASSPLPGQGAYEQYF.

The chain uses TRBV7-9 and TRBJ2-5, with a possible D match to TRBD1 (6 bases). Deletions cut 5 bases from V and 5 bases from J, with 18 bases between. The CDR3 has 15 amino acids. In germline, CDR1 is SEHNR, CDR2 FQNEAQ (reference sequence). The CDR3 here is CASSRQDLLTETQYF. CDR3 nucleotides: TGTGCCAGCAGCCGACAGGACTTGCTAACGGAGACCCAGTACTTC.

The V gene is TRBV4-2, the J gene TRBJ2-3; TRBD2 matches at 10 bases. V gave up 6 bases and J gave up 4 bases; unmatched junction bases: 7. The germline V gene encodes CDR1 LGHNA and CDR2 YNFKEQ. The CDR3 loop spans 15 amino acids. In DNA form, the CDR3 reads TGTGCCAGCAGAGAGCGGGAGGGCGGATCAGATACGCAGTATTTT. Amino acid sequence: CASREREGGSDTQYF.

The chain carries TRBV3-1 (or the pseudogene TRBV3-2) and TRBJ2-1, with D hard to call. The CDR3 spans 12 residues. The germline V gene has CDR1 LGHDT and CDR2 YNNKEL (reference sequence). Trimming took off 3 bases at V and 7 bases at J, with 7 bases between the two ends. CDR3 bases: TGTGCCAGCAGCCAGGAGTCGAATGAGCAGTTCTTC. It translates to CASSQESNEQFF.

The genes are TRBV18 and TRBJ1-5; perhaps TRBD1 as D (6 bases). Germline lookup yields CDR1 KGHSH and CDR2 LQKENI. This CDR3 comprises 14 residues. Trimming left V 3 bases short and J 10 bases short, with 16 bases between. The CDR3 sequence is CASSPNPDRPPQHF. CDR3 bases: TGTGCCAGCTCACCCAACCCAGACAGGCCACCCCAGCATTTT.

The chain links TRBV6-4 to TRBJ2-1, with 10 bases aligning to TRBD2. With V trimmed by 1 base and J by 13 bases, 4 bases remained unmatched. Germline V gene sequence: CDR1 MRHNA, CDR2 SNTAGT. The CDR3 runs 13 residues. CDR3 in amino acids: CASSDLAGGTQFF. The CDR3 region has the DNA TGTGCCAGCAGTGACTTAGCGGGAGGCACTCAGTTCTTC.

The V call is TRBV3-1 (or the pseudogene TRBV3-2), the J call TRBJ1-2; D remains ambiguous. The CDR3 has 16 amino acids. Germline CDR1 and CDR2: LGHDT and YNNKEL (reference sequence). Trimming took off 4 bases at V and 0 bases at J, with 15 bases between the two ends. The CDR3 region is CASSPGPGDPNYGYTF. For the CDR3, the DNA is TGTGCCAGCAGCCCAGGCCCGGGAGATCCTAACTATGGCTACACCTTC.